These 16 T cell receptor beta chains came from one sample sequenced in a study of blood T cell repertoires in COVID-19 (dated by TCRdb to 2018 to 2021). The library came from the immunoSEQ multiplex PCR assay. The clones in this table, taken by TCRdb from immuneACCESS, are in-frame only. Not every clone is retained; where verified, under half of the shortfall comes from an unresolved V gene, and the cause of the rest is unknown. The sample profile shows some 200,000 clones; around 83% of them were found once. Over 2.5% of the sample is taken by the ten largest. Sequencing used peripheral blood. The receptor set was obtained from a man in his fifties or sixties who had recovered from COVID-19.

The chain recombines TRBV21-1 with TRBJ2-7; TRBD1 is taken as the D call from the table, unchecked against the DNA. TRBV21-1 is a pseudogene. The CDR3 extends over 15 amino acids. CDR3: CASIKDRGGSYEQYF. DNA for the CDR3: TGTGCCAGCATCAAAGACAGGGGAGGCTCCTACGAGCAGTACTTC.

The V call is TRBV19, the J call TRBJ1-1; perhaps TRBD1 as D (5 bases). V gave up 9 bases and J gave up 0 bases, with 44 bases separating them. Germline V gene data show CDR1 as LNHDA and CDR2 as SQIVND (reference sequence). The CDR3 has 24 residues. DNA for the CDR3: TGTGCCAGGACACTACAGGACCAACAAAATAAACCCACCCTTCCCCCCCTCATGAACACTGAAGCTTTCTTT. It specifies CARTLQDQQNKPTLPPLMNTEAFF.

The rearrangement uses TRBV5-1 and TRBJ2-7; D may be TRBD2 (6 bases). CDR1 is SGHRS, CDR2 YFSETQ, per germline. This CDR3 region has 14 residues. V was clipped by 2 bases and J by 5 bases, with 14 bases between them. DNA for the CDR3: TGCGCCAGCAGCTTAACGGGACTCAAGGACGAGCAGTACTTC. Protein: CASSLTGLKDEQYF. The whole variable domain, filled in from reference TRBV5-1 and TRBJ2-7, reads KAGVTQTPRYLIKTRGQQVTLSCSPISGHRSVSWYQQTPGQGLQFLFEYFSETQRNKGNFPGRFSGRQFSNSRSEMNVSTLELGDSALYLCASSLTGLKDEQYFGPGTRLTVT.

The V call is TRBV6-5, the J call TRBJ2-3, with 10 nucleotides matching TRBD1. This CDR3 contains 16 residues. Germline V lookup: CDR1 MNHEY, CDR2 SVGAGI. Unmatched junction bases numbered 7, after V lost 2 bases and J lost 5 bases. The CDR3 region has the DNA TGTGCCAGCAGTTACACGACAGGGGGCGCGAAAGATACGCAGTATTTT. As protein: CASSYTTGGAKDTQYF.

J is TRBJ1-4 and V is TRBV28; D is undetermined. This CDR3 comprises 14 residues. Germline CDR1 reads MDHEN; CDR2 reads SYDVKM. With 5 bases removed from V and 8 bases from J, the gap between germline ends came to 15 bases. The DNA for the CDR3 is TGTGCCAGCAGTCCACGGCCGGGTAGGGAAAAACTGTTTTTT. Protein product: CASSPRPGREKLFF.

V and J are TRBV5-1 and TRBJ2-1, with D perhaps matching TRBD2 (6 bases). Trimming left V 0 bases short and J 1 base short, with 14 bases between. Germline V gene data show CDR1 as SGHRS and CDR2 as YFSETQ. The CDR3 extends over 17 amino acids. The CDR3 region has the DNA TGCGCCAGCAGCTTGGGTCCCGGGAGAAGGTCCTACAATGAGCAGTTCTTC. This sequence encodes CASSLGPGRRSYNEQFF.

The gene calls are TRBV4-1 and TRBJ2-2; 13 nucleotides line up with TRBD2. This CDR3 comprises 20 residues. The germline gives CDR1 MGHRA, CDR2 YSYEKL. J gave up 4 bases and V 1 base, and 12 bases lay outside the gene matches. The CDR3 sequence is CASSQARTSGSFVGTGELFF. The CDR3, as DNA: TGCGCCAGCAGCCAAGCCAGGACTAGCGGGAGTTTCGTCGGCACCGGGGAGCTGTTTTTT.

This chain connects TRBV12-3 or TRBV12-4 to TRBJ2-5, with D possibly TRBD2 on 5 matching bases. V was trimmed by 3 bases and J by 0 bases, leaving 5 bases between them. The CDR3 has 13 residues. The CDR3 DNA reads as TGTGCCAGCAGTTTCGGGGACCAAGAGACCCAGTACTTC. Residues: CASSFGDQETQYF.

The CDR3 DNA reads TGTGCCAGTAGAAGCCGACAGGCGTCCTACACCGGGGAGCTGTTTTTT. Translation: CASRSRQASYTGELFF. V is TRBV19 and J is TRBJ2-2; D is perhaps TRBD1 (6 bases). The CDR3 consists of 16 residues. Germline V gives CDR1 LNHDA, CDR2 SQIVND (reference sequence). Trimming removed 6 bases from V and 3 bases from J, with 17 bases in between.

This chain links TRBV6-1 with TRBJ1-6; 7 bases are shared with TRBD1. The germline V gene has CDR1 MNHNS and CDR2 SASEGT. The CDR3 is 16 amino acids. The J segment lost 7 bases and the V segment lost 2 bases, leaving 8 bases of the junction unmatched. CDR3 region: CASSERGPGENSPLHF. In DNA, the CDR3 is TGTGCCAGCAGTGAAAGGGGGCCAGGTGAAAATTCACCCCTCCACTTT.

The chain uses TRBV27 and TRBJ2-1, with 12 bases that match TRBD2. Germline V CDR1 and CDR2: MNHEY, SMNVEV (reference sequence). The ends lost 4 bases at V and 9 bases at J; junction bases unmatched: 7. This CDR3 has 15 amino acids. The CDR3: CASSSGASGRGEQFF. The CDR3 DNA follows: TGTGCCAGCAGTTCGGGAGCTAGCGGGAGGGGTGAGCAGTTCTTC.

This clone was detected a few times. The V call is TRBV27, the J call TRBJ1-2, with 8 bases that match TRBD1. Germline CDR1 and CDR2: MNHEY and SMNVEV (reference sequence). The CDR3 is 16 residues long. Trimming at V came to 6 bases and at J to 0 bases, leaving 9 bases not matched to a gene. Here the CDR3 DNA reads TGTGCCAGCAGCTTGGACAGGGCTACAACTAACTATGGCTACACCTTC. It specifies CASSLDRATTNYGYTF.

This clone came up once. V and J are TRBV28 and TRBJ2-7, with a tentative D call TRBD2 (5 bases). Germline V CDR1 and CDR2: MDHEN, SYDVKM. Trimming took off 5 bases at V and 9 bases at J, with 14 bases between the two ends. This CDR3 contains 12 residues. For the CDR3, the DNA is TGTGCCAGCAGTCCCGGGGTCCCGCGGCAGTACTTC. This codes for CASSPGVPRQYF.

This sequence joins TRBV28 and TRBJ1-2; 9 nucleotides line up with TRBD1. CDR1 MDHEN and CDR2 SYDVKM come from the germline V gene. V was pared by 1 base and J by 2 bases, with 8 bases of the junction left unmatched. The CDR3 consists of 17 residues. The CDR3 coding sequence is TGTGCCAGCAGTTTATCCGGGACAGGGTACATGAACTATGGCTACACCTTC. Translated: CASSLSGTGYMNYGYTF.

This clone was seen only once. The gene calls are TRBV19 and TRBJ2-1; 8 bases are shared with TRBD2. CDR1 and CDR2 (germline): LNHDA, SQIVND (reference sequence). This CDR3 has 16 amino acids. V trimming: 0 bases; J trimming: 6 bases; junction bases outside the gene matches: 7. The CDR3 nucleotides are TGTGCCAGTAGTATAGATCGGGGGGGAGCTCTCAATGAGCAGTTCTTC. Translating it yields CASSIDRGGALNEQFF.

The chain links TRBV27 to TRBJ2-1; possibly TRBD1 for D (6 bases). Germline assignment: CDR1 MNHEY and CDR2 SMNVEV (reference sequence). The V gene lost 2 bases and the J gene lost 0 bases, with 8 bases spanning the gap. CDR3 length: 15 amino acids. CDR3 nucleotides: TGTGCCAGCAGTTTACGGACAGTCTCCTACAATGAGCAGTTCTTC. As protein: CASSLRTVSYNEQFF.